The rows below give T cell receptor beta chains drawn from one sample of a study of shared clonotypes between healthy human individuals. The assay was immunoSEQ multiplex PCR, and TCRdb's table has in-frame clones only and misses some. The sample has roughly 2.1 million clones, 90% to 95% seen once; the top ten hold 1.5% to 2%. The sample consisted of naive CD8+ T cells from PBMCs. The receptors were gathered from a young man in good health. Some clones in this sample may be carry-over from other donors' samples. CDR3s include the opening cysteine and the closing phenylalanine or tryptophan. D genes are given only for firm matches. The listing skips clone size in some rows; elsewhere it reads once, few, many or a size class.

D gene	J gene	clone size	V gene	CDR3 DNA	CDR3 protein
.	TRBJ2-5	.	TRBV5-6	TGTGCCAGCACCTTGGGACAAGAGACCCAGTACTTC	CASTLGQETQYF
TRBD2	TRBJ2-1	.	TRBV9	TGTGCCAGCAGCGTTGGTTTTAGCGGGAGTCTCGATGAGCAGTTCTTC	CASSVGFSGSLDEQFF
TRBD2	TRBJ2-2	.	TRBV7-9	TGTGCCAGCACACCTAGCGGTCCGAACACCGGGGAGCTGTTTTTT	CASTPSGPNTGELFF
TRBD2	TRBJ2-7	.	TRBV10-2	TGCGCCAGCAAGACTAGCGGGAGAGCCTACGAGCAGTACTTC	CASKTSGRAYEQYF
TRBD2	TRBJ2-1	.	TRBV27	TGTGCCAGCAGTCCCCAGGGGCTAGCGGGAGTTGGGCATGAGCAGTTCTTC	CASSPQGLAGVGHEQFF
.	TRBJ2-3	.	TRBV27	TGTGCCAGCCCCACCCAAGGCAAAACGGGGACAGATACGCAGTATTTT	CASPTQGKTGTDTQYF
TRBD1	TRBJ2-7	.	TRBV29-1	TGCAGCGTTGGGGGACAGGGATCCTACGAGCAGTACTTC	CSVGGQGSYEQYF
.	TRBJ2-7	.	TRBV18	TGTGCCAGCTCACCTCGGGGGGCATACGAGCAGTACTTC	CASSPRGAYEQYF
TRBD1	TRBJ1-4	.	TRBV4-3	TGCGCCAGCAGCCCCATGGGGCAGGGGGCAAGAAACGAAAAACTGTTTTTT	CASSPMGQGARNEKLFF
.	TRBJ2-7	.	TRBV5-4	TGTGCCAGCAGCTTGGGCGAGGAGGACCTTACGGAGCAGTACTTC	CASSLGEEDLTEQYF
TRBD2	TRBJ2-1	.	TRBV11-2	TGTGCCAGCAGCTTAACTATAGGGAGGGGTCAGTTCTTC	CASSLTIGRGQFF
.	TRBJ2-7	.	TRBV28	TGTGCCAAAGGCGTGAAGGGCACCTCCTCCTACGAGCAGTACTTC	CAKGVKGTSSYEQYF
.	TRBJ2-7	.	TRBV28	TGTGCCAGCAGTTTGACCACTGGAGGGGATCGCTCCTACGAGCAGTACTTC	CASSLTTGGDRSYEQYF
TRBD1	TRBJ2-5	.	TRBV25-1	TGTGCCAGCAGTGGGGGGATGGGACAGCAAGAGACCCAGTACTTC	CASSGGMGQQETQYF
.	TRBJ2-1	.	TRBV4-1	TGCGCCAGCAGCCAAGTGGGTTCGGGGGGCTATGGCAATGAGCAGTTCTTC	CASSQVGSGGYGNEQFF
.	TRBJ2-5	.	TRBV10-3	TGTGCCATCAGTCGAACGGGCGGGGCAGGGGAGACCCAGTACTTC	CAISRTGGAGETQYF
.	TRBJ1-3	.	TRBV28	TGTGCCAGCAGACCCCTCAGGGAGAGGATAGGAAACACCATATATTTT	CASRPLRERIGNTIYF
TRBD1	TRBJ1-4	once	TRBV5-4	TGTGCCAGCAGCCCTGGACAGGATACTAATGAAAAACTGTTTTTT	CASSPGQDTNEKLFF
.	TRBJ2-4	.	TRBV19	TGTGCCAGTAGTATCCCGGACTACTGGAACATTCAGTACTTC	CASSIPDYWNIQYF
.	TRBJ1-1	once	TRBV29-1	TGCAGCGCCGAGGGGGATATCATAACCTACACTGAAGCTTTCTTT	CSAEGDIITYTEAFF
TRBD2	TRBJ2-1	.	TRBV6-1	TGTGCCAGCAGTGTTTGGGTAGCGGGAGAGGGGCAGTTCTTC	CASSVWVAGEGQFF
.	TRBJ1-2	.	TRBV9	TGTGCCAGCAGCGGCGATCGCAGGGTCCACTATGGCTACACCTTC	CASSGDRRVHYGYTF
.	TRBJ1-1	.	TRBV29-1	TGCAGCGTTTATTCTAGTTTCACTGAAGCTTTCTTT	CSVYSSFTEAFF
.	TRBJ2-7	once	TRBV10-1	TGCGCCAGCAGTGAGTCGAGAGGGGCCGCTGGCTACGAGCAGTACTTC	CASSESRGAAGYEQYF
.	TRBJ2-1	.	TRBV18	TGTGCCAGCTCACTTAGCGCAGGGGTTTCCTACAATGAGCAGTTCTTC	CASSLSAGVSYNEQFF
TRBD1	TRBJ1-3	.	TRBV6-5	TGTGCCAGCACTCAGCGCAGGGGGAGTGGAAACACCATATATTTT	CASTQRRGSGNTIYF
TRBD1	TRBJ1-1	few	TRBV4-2	TGTGCCAGCAGCCCCCGGGACAGGAAGGGGACTGAAGCTTTCTTT	CASSPRDRKGTEAFF
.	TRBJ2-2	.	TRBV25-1	TGTGCCAGCAGCATAAACCGGGACGGCGACGGGGAGCTGTTTTTT	CASSINRDGDGELFF
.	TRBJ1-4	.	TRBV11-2	TGTGCCAGCAGCTTTTCGTCGACAGTGTCTGAAAAACTGTTTTTT	CASSFSSTVSEKLFF
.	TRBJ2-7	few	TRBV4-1	TGCGCCAGCAGCCAAAAGGAGACAGGCTACGAGCAGTACTTC	CASSQKETGYEQYF
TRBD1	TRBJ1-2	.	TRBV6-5	TGTGCCAGCAGTACCCAGGGGGAGGGTAACTATGGCTACACCTTC	CASSTQGEGNYGYTF
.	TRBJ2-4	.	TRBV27	TGTGCCAGCAGTTTCTCGGATCTAGCCAAAAACATTCAGTACTTC	CASSFSDLAKNIQYF
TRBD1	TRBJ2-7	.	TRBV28	TGTGCCAGCAGTTTCACAGGGGTTAACGAGCAGTACTTC	CASSFTGVNEQYF
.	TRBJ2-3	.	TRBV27	TGTGCCAGCAGTTTTCAACTACAGGACTCCACAGATACGCAGTATTTT	CASSFQLQDSTDTQYF
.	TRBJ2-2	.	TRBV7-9	TGTGCCAGCAGCCACCGACGGACGGGCGAGAGCACCGGGGAGCTGTTTTTT	CASSHRRTGESTGELFF
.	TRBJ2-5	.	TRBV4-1	TGCGCCAGCAGCCAGACCGACGCGGGGACCCAGTACTTC	CASSQTDAGTQYF
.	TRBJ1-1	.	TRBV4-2	TGTGCCAGCAGCCAACGCCCGGAGCACAGGGATGGGGGAGCTTTCTTT	CASSQRPEHRDGGAFF
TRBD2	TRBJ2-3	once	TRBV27	TGTGCCAGCAGTTGGCTAGCGGGATGGGAGCATACGCAGTATTTT	CASSWLAGWEHTQYF
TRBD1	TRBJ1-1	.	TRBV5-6	TGTGCCAGCAGCTTGGGACAGGGAGTTAGCACTGAAGCTTTCTTT	CASSLGQGVSTEAFF
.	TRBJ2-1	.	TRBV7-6	TGTGCCAGCAGCTTACCGTACAATGAGCAGTTCTTC	CASSLPYNEQFF
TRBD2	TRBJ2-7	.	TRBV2	TGTGCCAGCAGTCTGACTAGCGGGAGCTCCTACGAGCAGTACTTC	CASSLTSGSSYEQYF
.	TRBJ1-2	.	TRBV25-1	TGTGCCAGCAGTGAATATATCGGGCCTCCTCATGGCTACACCTTC	CASSEYIGPPHGYTF
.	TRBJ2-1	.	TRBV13	TGTGCCAGCAGCCCAGAGCGTGGGCCACACAATGAGCAGTTCTTC	CASSPERGPHNEQFF
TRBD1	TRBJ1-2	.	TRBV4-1	TGCGCCAGCAGCCAGGGGACAGGGGAGAACTATGGCTACACCTTC	CASSQGTGENYGYTF
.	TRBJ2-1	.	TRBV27	TGTGCCAGCACAACCAGGGGTTTTGTGGATGAGCAGTTCTTC	CASTTRGFVDEQFF
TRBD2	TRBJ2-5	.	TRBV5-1	TGCGCCAGCAGCCCCGGACTAGCGGGAGTCCAAGAGACCCAGTACTTC	CASSPGLAGVQETQYF
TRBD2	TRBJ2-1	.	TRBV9	TGTGCCAGCAGCGTGCTAGCGGGAGCAAACTACAATGAGCAGTTCTTC	CASSVLAGANYNEQFF
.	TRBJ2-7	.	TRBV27	TGTGCCAGCAGTTTGGGCGGAACCTACGAGCAGTACTTC	CASSLGGTYEQYF
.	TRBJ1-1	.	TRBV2	TGTGCCAGCAGTCCGTCGGGGAACACTGAAGCTTTCTTT	CASSPSGNTEAFF
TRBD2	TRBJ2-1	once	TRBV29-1	TGCAGCGTTGAACCCCCCCCCGGCGGGAGGAGGTCGGATGAGCAGTTCTTC	CSVEPPPGGRRSDEQFF
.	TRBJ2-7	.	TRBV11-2	TGTGCCAGCAGCATAGACACTCGCGAGCAGTACTTC	CASSIDTREQYF
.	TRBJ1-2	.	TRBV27	TGTGCCAGCAGTCCGAGGGGTCGATACTATGGCTACACCTTC	CASSPRGRYYGYTF
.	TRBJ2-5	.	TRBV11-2	TGTGCCAGCAGCCCCAGATCACCGGACTCAGGACCAGGGTGGACCCAGTACTTC	CASSPRSPDSGPGWTQYF
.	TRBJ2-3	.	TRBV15	TGTGCCACCAGCAGAGATCTAGGTGAAGTCACAGATACGCAGTATTTT	CATSRDLGEVTDTQYF
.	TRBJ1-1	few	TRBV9	TGTGCCAGCAGCCCCCCGGGAACTGAAGCTTTCTTT	CASSPPGTEAFF
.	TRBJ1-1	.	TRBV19	TGTGCCAGTAGTATCTACCTCGCGAACACTGAAGCTTTCTTT	CASSIYLANTEAFF